This T cell receptor (beta chain) was captured in a study of regulatory T cells in long-lasting Graves disease. Study observations and caveats: Examination was confined to peripheral blood, excluding thyroid tissue. Favored usage of TRBV28, TRBJ1-2 and TRBJ2-5 was recorded in persistent disease.

CDR3 length: 17 amino acids. Germline CDR1 is MNHNS and CDR2 is SASEGT. V trimming: 8 bases; J trimming: 1 base; junction bases outside the gene matches: 14. Time point noted: persistent/refractory GD, antithyroid drugs over 5 years with positive TRAb. After RNA was extracted from PBMCs, the TCR library was made from it. Xi'an, China, was home to the endocrinology department that provided patients. Remarks on this clonotype: No antigen is known for it.

HTBI primers from iRepertoire and Arm-PCR of CDR3 regions yielded the TCR beta libraries. MiXCR, run by TCRdb on the multiplex PCR reads, gives a single entry per CDR3 protein. The sample yields hundreds of thousands of distinct CDR3 sequences, around a fifth seen once. The TCR sequence derives from a female donor with Graves disease. Sequenced material: peripheral blood mononuclear cells (PBMCs), taken when the disease was refractory, from a patient treated with antithyroid drugs. The gene calls are TRBV6-1 and TRBJ1-5, with TRBD1 matching 7 bases. The DNA for the CDR3 is TGTGCCAGCTGGGGGACAGCGCCCCTAAGAAGCAATCAGCCCCAGCATTTT. Translating it yields CASWGTAPLRSNQPQHF.